Following are 21 T cell receptor beta chains from one sample sequenced in a study of OX40 agonist ivuxolimab in advanced cancers. This table comes from immunoSEQ multiplex PCR, and its TCRdb copy is limited to in-frame clones, with some not included. Among more than 60,000 clones listed, 75% to 90% were seen once. The specimen was CD4+ or CD8+ T cells sorted from blood, collected in a trial of the OX40 agonist ivuxolimab. The receptor set was obtained from an adult with an advanced solid tumor such as melanoma, head and neck, liver or kidney cancer.

V and J are TRBV5-6 and TRBJ1-3; D is perhaps TRBD1 (5 bases). V lost 4 bases and J 0 bases, leaving 14 bases between the germline ends. Germline V lookup: CDR1 SGHDT, CDR2 YYEEEE. CDR3 size: 16 residues. Here the CDR3 reads CASSGWEGSSGNTIYF. CDR3 nucleotide sequence: TGTGCCAGCAGCGGATGGGAGGGGTCCTCTGGAAACACCATATATTTT.

For the CDR3, the DNA is TGTGCCAGCAGCCCCGGACAGGGGGCGATTCAGCCCCAGCATTTT. Protein sequence: CASSPGQGAIQPQHF. The chain combines TRBV6-5 with TRBJ1-5, with 11 bases fitting TRBD1. CDR1 is MNHEY, CDR2 SVGAGI, per germline. V lost 6 bases and J lost 6; bases outside the gene matches: 7. This CDR3 has 15 amino acids.

The chain uses TRBV6-1 and TRBJ2-5; D possibly uses TRBD1 or TRBD2 (5 bases each). This CDR3 has 13 amino acids. Trimming left V 4 bases short and J 2 bases short, with 8 bases between. Germline CDR1 is MNHNS and CDR2 is SASEGT. Written as DNA, the CDR3 is TGTGCCAGCAGTGCGTGGGGGCAAGAGACCCAGTACTTC. Translating gives CASSAWGQETQYF.

V gene TRBV19 combines with J gene TRBJ2-7; the D gene is possibly TRBD1 (5 bases). Trimming stripped 5 bases from V and 1 base from J, with 12 bases between. The CDR3 spans 14 residues. Per the germline V gene, CDR1 is LNHDA and CDR2 is SQIVND (reference sequence). The CDR3 here is CASSFRVGSYEQYF. The CDR3 coding sequence is TGTGCCAGTAGTTTCAGGGTAGGATCCTACGAGCAGTACTTC.

This clone is classed as medium-sized. This chain uses TRBV7-2 with TRBJ2-7; 11 bases match TRBD1. J lost 5 bases, V lost 5 bases, and 8 bases had no gene match. Germline CDR1 and CDR2: SGHTA and FQGNSA. The CDR3 extends over 15 amino acids. The chain's CDR3 is CASSTRTGGFDEQYF. The DNA of the CDR3 is TGTGCCAGCAGCACGAGGACAGGGGGCTTCGACGAGCAGTACTTC.

In its sample, this clone was seen a few times. This chain joins TRBV6-5 and TRBJ1-6; D unresolved. The CDR3 is 16 amino acids. The V end lost 0 bases, the J end lost 9 bases, and 15 bases lay between the germline ends. The germline gives CDR1 MNHEY, CDR2 SVGAGI. The CDR3 spells CASSYSSTGQSSPLHF. Written as DNA, the CDR3 is TGTGCCAGCAGTTACTCATCGACCGGGCAAAGTTCACCCCTCCACTTT.

The rearrangement joins TRBV19 to TRBJ2-5, with 8 positions matching TRBD2. The assigned J gene may be wrong: the sequence end matches TRBJ2-7 better. Germline-derived CDR1 and CDR2 are LNHDA and SQIVND (reference sequence). CDR3 length: 19 amino acids. CDR3 region: CASSINPSTLAGRGYEQYF. For the CDR3, the DNA is TGTGCCAGTAGTATCAACCCCTCTACTTTAGCGGGACGTGGATACGAGCAGTACTTC.

The chain links TRBV7-2 to TRBJ2-3; D perhaps matches TRBD1 (5 bases). The V end was cut by 4 bases, the J end by 2 bases, with 13 bases between. The length of the CDR3 is 15 residues. CDR1 and CDR2 from the germline V gene are SGHTA and FQGNSA. The CDR3 protein is CASSSPQGTTDTQYF. The CDR3 bases are TGTGCCAGCAGCTCCCCTCAGGGTACCACAGATACGCAGTATTTT.

The table lists this clone with a few counts. J is TRBJ1-6 and V is TRBV18; possibly TRBD1 for D (6 bases). Germline loops: CDR1 KGHSH, CDR2 LQKENI. Between the trimmed V and J ends, which lost 6 bases and 11 bases, there was a span of 20 bases. The CDR3 loop spans 15 amino acids. CDR3 amino acids: CASSSTLSGATPLHF. In DNA, the CDR3 is TGTGCCAGCTCGTCCACCCTTTCGGGGGCGACACCCCTCCACTTT.

The rearrangement uses TRBV7-9 and TRBJ1-1; tentatively, D is TRBD1 (5 bases). Germline values: CDR1 SEHNR, CDR2 FQNEAQ (reference sequence). Trimming stripped 7 bases from V and 3 bases from J, with 21 bases between. The CDR3 is 16 residues long. The CDR3 DNA follows: TGTGCCAGCATCAAACGGGGCCCCCCCAAGGACACTGAAGCTTTCTTT. Protein: CASIKRGPPKDTEAFF.

The V call is TRBV11-2, the J call TRBJ1-1; a weak D match, TRBD1 (5 bases). This CDR3 is built from 14 residues. V was shortened by 6 bases and J by 4 bases, with 15 bases between the two germline ends. From germline, CDR1 is SGHAT and CDR2 FQNNGV. CDR3 sequence (DNA): TGTGCCAGCAGTCCCCATCCCGGGGGCACTGAAGCTTTCTTT. Its protein product is CASSPHPGGTEAFF. The full variable domain, completed using reference TRBV11-2 and TRBJ1-1, is EAGVAQSPRYKIIEKRQSVAFWCNPISGHATLYWYQQILGQGPKLLIQFQNNGVVDDSQLPKDRFSAERLKGVDSTLKIQPAKLEDSAVYLCASSPHPGGTEAFFGQGTRLTVV.

The chain recombines TRBV27 with TRBJ1-6; unclear D gene. Germline CDR1 MNHEY, CDR2 SMNVEV (reference sequence). The CDR3 length is 14 residues. The V gene lost 3 bases and the J gene lost 7 bases, with 10 bases spanning the gap. DNA for the CDR3: TGTGCCAGCAGTTTCCCAAGTTGGAATTCACCCCTCCACTTT. It is translated as CASSFPSWNSPLHF.

This chain links TRBV6-1 with TRBJ2-4, with D hard to call. This CDR3 contains 17 residues. V lost 1 base and J 0 bases, leaving 13 bases between the germline ends. The germline CDR1 and CDR2 sequences are MNHNS and SASEGT. Written as DNA, the CDR3 is TGTGCCAGCAGTGAAGGGCCCGGCACCTTAGCCAAAAACATTCAGTACTTC. Its protein is CASSEGPGTLAKNIQYF.

The chain is built from TRBV23-1 and TRBJ1-2; 7 nucleotides line up with TRBD1. TRBV23-1 is placed among ORFs of uncertain function. The V and J ends lost 1 base and 2 bases, in that order; junction bases with no gene match: 4. CDR3 size: 15 residues. CDR3: CASSQLEGANYGYTF. Here the CDR3 DNA reads TGCGCCAGCAGTCAATTGGAGGGGGCAAACTATGGCTACACCTTC.

This sequence joins TRBV19 and TRBJ2-3; D may be TRBD1 or TRBD2 (5 bases each). Germline CDR1 LNHDA, CDR2 SQIVND (reference sequence). Trimming took off 5 bases at V and 0 bases at J, with 9 bases between the two ends. The CDR3 consists of 14 residues. As DNA, the CDR3 is TGTGCCAGTAGTTCTAGGGACAGCACAGATACGCAGTATTTT. Protein product: CASSSRDSTDTQYF.

This chain joins TRBV2 and TRBJ2-7, with D perhaps matching TRBD1 or TRBD2 (5 bases each). The germline V and J ends were trimmed by 6 bases and 6 bases, with 15 bases remaining between them. CDR3 length: 13 amino acids. The V gene's germline CDR1 is SNHLY and CDR2 FYNNEI. CDR3: CASRPGPRIEQYF. In DNA form, the CDR3 reads TGTGCCAGCAGACCGGGACCCCGAATCGAGCAGTACTTC.

This chain uses TRBV7-9 with TRBJ2-7, with D unclear. Per the germline V gene, CDR1 is SEHNR and CDR2 is FQNEAQ (reference sequence). Trimming removed 3 bases at V and 6 bases at J, with 15 bases between. The CDR3 is made up of 14 amino acids. The CDR3, as DNA: TGTGCCAGCAGCTTGGAATTAGCCTCGGGCGAGCAGTACTTC. Protein product: CASSLELASGEQYF.

V and J are TRBV19 and TRBJ2-2; D call uncertain. The CDR3 is made up of 14 amino acids. Trimming stripped 4 bases from V and 0 bases from J, with 6 bases between. CDR1 and CDR2 from the germline V gene are LNHDA and SQIVND (reference sequence). The chain's CDR3 is CASSNSANTGELFF. CDR3 nucleotide sequence: TGTGCCAGTAGTAACAGCGCGAACACCGGGGAGCTGTTTTTT.

The chain carries TRBV5-4 and TRBJ2-1; D is uncertain. This CDR3 spans 11 amino acids. Germline CDR1 reads SGHNT; CDR2 reads YYREEE (reference sequence). The V gene lost 5 bases and the J gene lost 5 bases, with 5 bases spanning the gap. The CDR3 sequence is CASSLHNEQFF. Written as DNA, the CDR3 is TGTGCCAGCAGTCTTCACAATGAGCAGTTCTTC.

V gene TRBV14 combines with J gene TRBJ1-3; 8 bases map to TRBD1. V gave up 2 bases and J gave up 4 bases; unmatched junction bases: 7. Germline CDR1 SGHDN, CDR2 FVKESK. The CDR3 is 16 amino acids. The CDR3 bases are TGTGCCAGCAGCCAATGGACAGGGAGGAGCGGAAACACCATATATTTT. Protein: CASSQWTGRSGNTIYF.

The rearrangement uses TRBV7-9 and TRBJ1-1, with 8 bases identical to TRBD1. Per germline, CDR1 SEHNR and CDR2 FQNEAQ (reference sequence). Trimming removed 3 bases from V and 4 bases from J; junction bases left unmatched: 4. The CDR3 extends over 14 amino acids. CDR3 in DNA: TGTGCCAGCAGCTTCGCAACAGGGGGCACTGAAGCTTTCTTT. It codes for CASSFATGGTEAFF.